This T cell receptor (beta chain) was captured by sequencing in a study of blood T cell repertoires in COVID-19. V shed 5 bases, J shed 1 base, and the junction held 7 bases outside the gene matches. This CDR3 has 15 residues. Per the germline V gene, CDR1 is KGHSH and CDR2 is LQKENI. Data came from immunoSEQ multiplex PCR; TCRdb stores just in-frame clones and leaves some out. This sample has 30,000 to 40,000 clones, with 85% found just once. This TCR derives from a man in his fifties or sixties with active COVID-19. The sample comprised peripheral blood. The rearrangement links TRBV18 to TRBJ2-7; 8 bases map to TRBD1. CDR3 protein: CASSDGQGSSYEQYF. The CDR3 DNA sequence: TGTGCCAGCTCAGATGGACAGGGATCGTCCTACGAGCAGTACTTC.